The rows below give T cell receptor beta chains drawn from one sample of a study of control samples from healthy donors and cancer patients. The assay was immunoSEQ multiplex PCR, and TCRdb's table has in-frame clones only and misses some. The sample comprises 250,000 to 300,000 clones, roughly 82% of which are singletons, and 13% rests with the top ten. Specimen: PBMCs. The receptors originated from a woman in her fifties or sixties with lung cancer. Both conserved end residues are part of each CDR3. D genes are given only for firm matches. The size entry is marked missing in some rows and otherwise reads once, few, many or a size class.

TRBV5-4	NA	NA	12	TRBJ1-2	CASSTGQRRYTF	TGTGCCAGCAGCACCGGACAGCGGCGCTACACCTTC
TRBV10-3	NA	TRBD1	12	TRBJ2-2	CATRQGERELFF	TGTGCCACGCGACAGGGGGAAAGGGAGCTGTTTTTT
TRBV5-1	NA	NA	13	TRBJ1-3	CASSDRTGNTIYF	TGCGCCAGCAGCGATCGGACGGGAAACACCATATATTTT
TRBV6-5	NA	NA	14	TRBJ2-2	CASSSNPYTGELFF	TGTGCCAGCAGTAGTAATCCATACACCGGGGAGCTGTTTTTT
TRBV4-2	NA	NA	18	TRBJ2-6	CASSQDARGASGANVLTF	TGTGCCAGCAGCCAAGATGCAAGGGGAGCGTCTGGGGCCAACGTCCTGACTTTC
TRBV6-6	NA	TRBD1	12	TRBJ1-1	CASNVRGTEAFF	TGTGCCAGCAATGTCAGGGGGACTGAAGCTTTCTTT
TRBV4-2	NA	TRBD1	15	TRBJ1-2	CASSHPQTGGSGYTF	TGTGCCAGCAGCCATCCGCAGACAGGGGGCTCTGGCTACACCTTC
TRBV18	few	NA	13	TRBJ1-5	CASSPQSNQPQHF	TGTGCCAGCTCACCACAAAGCAATCAGCCCCAGCATTTT
TRBV7-3	NA	TRBD2	16	TRBJ2-1	CASSLRGTSGYNEQFF	TGTGCCAGCAGCTTAAGGGGGACTAGCGGATACAATGAGCAGTTCTTC
TRBV2	NA	NA	14	TRBJ2-1	CASSPDGTYNEQFF	TGTGCCAGCAGTCCTGACGGTACCTACAATGAGCAGTTCTTC
TRBV2	NA	NA	15	TRBJ2-3	CASSEGPVDRDTQYF	TGTGCCAGCAGCGAGGGGCCGGTAGATCGGGATACGCAGTATTTT
TRBV6-5	NA	NA	13	TRBJ1-2	CASSYFGNYGYTF	TGTGCCAGCAGTTACTTTGGTAACTATGGCTACACCTTC
TRBV28	NA	NA	14	TRBJ2-3	CASSEGQEGDTQYF	TGTGCCAGCAGCGAGGGGCAGGAGGGGGATACGCAGTATTTT
TRBV3-1/TRBV3-2	NA	TRBD1	14	TRBJ1-4	CASSQWGQGEKLFF	TGTGCCAGCAGCCAATGGGGACAGGGGGAAAAACTGTTTTTT
TRBV6-5	NA	NA	13	TRBJ2-1	CASSYVRGNEQFF	TGTGCCAGCAGTTACGTTAGGGGGAATGAGCAGTTCTTC
TRBV5-1	NA	TRBD2	14	TRBJ2-7	CASRTSGRSNEQYF	TGCGCCAGCAGAACTAGCGGGAGGTCCAACGAGCAGTACTTC
TRBV10-1	NA	TRBD2	16	TRBJ2-5	CASSQGLAGEQETQYF	TGCGCCAGCAGTCAAGGACTAGCGGGAGAACAAGAGACCCAGTACTTC
TRBV19	NA	NA	15	TRBJ1-1	CASSIVSGDITEAFF	TGTGCCAGTAGTATCGTATCAGGGGATATCACTGAAGCTTTCTTT
TRBV5-1	NA	NA	14	TRBJ2-7	CASSLGLSSYEQYF	TGCGCCAGCAGCTTGGGACTAAGCTCCTACGAGCAGTACTTC
TRBV14	NA	NA	14	TRBJ2-7	CASSQDLYKNEQYF	TGTGCCAGCAGCCAAGATCTTTACAAAAACGAGCAGTACTTC
TRBV2	few	TRBD1	13	TRBJ1-3	CAILGRTGGTIYF	TGTGCCATCCTGGGTCGGACAGGGGGCACCATATATTTT
TRBV5-1	NA	NA	13	TRBJ2-2	CASSFGQPGELFF	TGCGCCAGCAGCTTCGGACAGCCCGGGGAGCTGTTTTTT
TRBV9	large	NA	12	TRBJ1-1	CASSVDYGEAFF	TGTGCCAGCAGCGTAGATTACGGTGAAGCTTTCTTT
TRBV2	NA	NA	12	TRBJ2-1	CASRNRAGEQFF	TGTGCCAGTCGGAACAGGGCGGGGGAGCAGTTCTTC
TRBV6-4	NA	NA	13	TRBJ1-5	CASSDSSGQPQHF	TGTGCCAGCAGTGACTCATCCGGTCAGCCCCAGCATTTT
TRBV11-2	NA	TRBD2	15	TRBJ2-7	CASSSGLAGAYEQYF	TGTGCCAGCAGCTCAGGACTAGCGGGAGCCTACGAGCAGTACTTC
TRBV11-2	few	NA	17	TRBJ1-1	CASSLVRGSASNTEAFF	TGTGCCAGCAGCTTAGTGAGGGGCTCAGCCTCCAACACTGAAGCTTTCTTT
TRBV7-2	NA	NA	14	TRBJ2-5	CASSQPTGQETQYF	TGTGCCAGCAGCCAGCCGACAGGCCAAGAGACCCAGTACTTC
TRBV2	NA	NA	14	TRBJ1-6	CASSHRERNSPLHF	TGTGCCAGCAGTCATCGGGAACGGAATTCACCCCTCCACTTT
TRBV18	NA	NA	15	TRBJ1-1	CASSPLGQTGTEAFF	TGTGCCAGCTCACCACTCGGGCAGACGGGAACTGAAGCTTTCTTT
TRBV14	NA	NA	13	TRBJ1-2	CASSQQGTYGYTF	TGTGCCAGCAGCCAACAGGGGACCTATGGCTACACCTTC
TRBV2	few	NA	14	TRBJ2-4	CASSPLRSKNIQYF	TGTGCCAGCAGCCCCCTCCGCAGCAAAAACATTCAGTACTTC
TRBV10-1	NA	NA	14	TRBJ2-3	CASSDGGSTDTQYF	TGCGCCAGCAGTGATGGGGGAAGCACAGATACGCAGTATTTT
TRBV11-1	NA	NA	15	TRBJ2-7	CASSLVTGSAYEQYF	TGTGCCAGCAGCTTAGTTACGGGGTCAGCCTACGAGCAGTACTTC
TRBV29-1	NA	NA	13	TRBJ2-5	CSVVEGGEETQYF	TGCAGCGTCGTAGAAGGAGGGGAAGAGACCCAGTACTTC
TRBV28	NA	TRBD1	13	TRBJ1-2	CASSSTGAGGYTF	TGTGCCAGCAGTTCGACAGGGGCGGGCGGCTACACCTTC
TRBV7-2	once	NA	13	TRBJ2-7	CASRLNIREEQYF	TGTGCCAGCAGATTGAATATTCGCGAGGAGCAGTACTTC
TRBV5-1	NA	NA	14	TRBJ1-3	CASSPLGGGDTIYF	TGCGCCAGCAGCCCCCTCGGGGGTGGGGACACCATATATTTT
TRBV5-6	NA	NA	16	TRBJ2-1	CASSPTARGANNEQFF	TGTGCCAGCAGCCCTACGGCCAGGGGGGCGAACAATGAGCAGTTCTTC
TRBV10-3	NA	TRBD1	18	TRBJ2-3	CAISHLVGQGMGTDTQYF	TGTGCCATCAGTCACTTAGTCGGACAGGGGATGGGCACAGATACGCAGTATTTT
TRBV5-5	once	NA	15	TRBJ1-5	CASSGEGGINQPQHF	TGTGCCAGCAGCGGGGAAGGGGGGATCAATCAGCCCCAGCATTTT
TRBV15	NA	NA	13	TRBJ1-2	CATSRNHQGGYTF	TGTGCCACCAGCAGGAACCACCAGGGGGGCTACACCTTC
TRBV9	NA	NA	14	TRBJ2-7	CASSVDVGLYEQYF	TGTGCCAGCAGCGTAGACGTGGGGCTGTACGAGCAGTACTTC
TRBV7-2	NA	TRBD2	14	TRBJ2-7	CASSLGAAGEEQYF	TGTGCCAGCAGCTTAGGGGCAGCGGGAGAAGAGCAGTACTTC
TRBV2	NA	NA	13	TRBJ1-2	CASTKTESFGYTF	TGTGCCAGCACCAAGACGGAGTCGTTTGGCTACACCTTC
TRBV3-1/TRBV3-2	NA	TRBD2	13	TRBJ2-3	CASSPGGADTQYF	TGTGCCAGCAGCCCCGGGGGGGCAGATACGCAGTATTTT
TRBV5-4	NA	TRBD1	14	TRBJ1-2	CASGPGQGTGGYTF	TGTGCCAGTGGGCCGGGACAGGGGACCGGCGGCTACACCTTC
TRBV2	once	NA	15	TRBJ2-1	CASSRQPGFNNEQFF	TGTGCCAGCAGCCGTCAGCCGGGCTTCAACAATGAGCAGTTCTTC
TRBV3-1/TRBV3-2	NA	NA	14	TRBJ2-7	CASSSGGRGYEQYF	TGTGCCAGCAGCTCGGGTGGCCGGGGATACGAGCAGTACTTC
TRBV25-1	NA	NA	13	TRBJ1-6	CASSEQGFGPLHF	TGTGCCAGCAGTGAACAGGGATTTGGACCCCTCCACTTT
TRBV5-6	NA	TRBD2	17	TRBJ2-5	CASSPQVAGGRQETQYF	TGTGCCAGCAGCCCACAAGTAGCGGGGGGGCGCCAAGAGACCCAGTACTTC
TRBV30	NA	TRBD2	17	TRBJ2-3	CAWRGTSGRAQRDTQYF	TGTGCCTGGAGGGGGACTAGCGGGAGGGCCCAGAGAGATACGCAGTATTTT
TRBV6-4	NA	TRBD1	17	TRBJ1-1	CASSDSRSRQGETEAFF	TGTGCCAGCAGTGACTCTAGGAGTCGGCAGGGGGAGACTGAAGCTTTCTTT